The clone carrying this TCR beta chain has at least ten counts. Its target is not known. The read comes to an end 3 residues before the CDR3 does, leaving the germline J gene to fill in the end. This specimen belongs to a study of T cell clonality in common variable immunodeficiency. Findings and limits, study-wide: Reportedly, TCR beta sequences from common variable immunodeficiency showed fewer deletions and N-nucleotide insertions.

Trimming stripped 8 bases from V and 5 bases from J, with 15 bases between. From germline, CDR1 is SEHNR and CDR2 FQNEAQ (reference sequence). The CDR3 consists of 14 residues. TCRdb's table, derived via immunoSEQ multiplex PCR, lists solely in-frame clones and lacks some. In total the sample includes 15,000 to 20,000 clones, none of them seen once. The CVID group had roughly 15 females and 25 to 35 males, mean age around 42. Both groups were predominantly of Caucasian heritage. This sequence originates from a human donor with common variable immunodeficiency. The chain has TRBV7-9 and TRBJ1-4; D remains ambiguous. Material: peripheral blood mononuclear cells. The CDR3 bases that were read are TGTGCCAGCGAGGCGGGCGGTTTAAATGAAAAA. Translation: CASEAGGLNEK. The CDR3 reads in full as CASEAGGLNEKLFF.